The T cell receptor beta chain described here comes from a study of PD-1 blockade in mismatch repair-deficient tumors. Here immunoSEQ multiplex PCR was the method, and the copy in TCRdb shows in-frame clones only, minus some. The repertoire includes about 120,000 clones, about 83% of them detected once, and around 4.7% sits in the top ten. CDR3 size: 16 residues. From germline, CDR1 is SGHAT and CDR2 FQNNGV. Trimming at V came to 2 bases and at J to 3 bases, leaving 5 bases not matched to a gene. This chain uses TRBV11-2 with TRBJ2-1; 9 bases match TRBD2. The TCR was taken from an adult with mismatch repair-deficient cancer. Sequencing used peripheral blood, obtained approximately 14 months after starting pembrolizumab. The CDR3 coding sequence is TGTGCCAGCAGCTTACCCGTAGCGGGAGTCTACAATGAGCAGTTCTTC. Its translation is CASSLPVAGVYNEQFF.